The 27 T cell receptor beta chains below all came from one sample that was sequenced in a study of T cells after yellow fever vaccination. TCRdb re-called the 5' RACE reads through MiXCR, storing one row per CDR3 protein. The data hold hundreds of thousands of distinct CDR3 sequences, with roughly 13% observed a single time. Here the sequenced sample was PBMCs, taken on the day of the yellow fever booster vaccination. The receptors were sampled from a young man who received the YFV17D yellow fever vaccine.

The gene calls are TRBV7-2 and TRBJ2-1, with unresolved D. The germline V gene encodes CDR1 SGHTA and CDR2 FQGNSA. Trimming cost V 1 base and J 0 bases, with 10 bases left between them. This CDR3 has 16 amino acids. The CDR3 loop is CASSLEGPGSYNEQFF. In nucleotides, the CDR3 is TGTGCCAGCAGCTTAGAGGGCCCGGGCTCCTACAATGAGCAGTTCTTC.

This clonotype has a handful of counts. This CDR3 is CSVRPNQGPGETQYF. The DNA for the CDR3 is TGCAGCGTCCGACCGAATCAGGGGCCCGGAGAGACCCAGTACTTC. This chain links TRBV29-1 with TRBJ2-5, with D maybe TRBD1 (6 bases). Trimming removed 6 bases from V and 4 bases from J, with 21 bases in between. Germline loops: CDR1 SQVTM, CDR2 ANQGSEA. The length of the CDR3 is 15 residues.

A few counts support this clonotype. The rearrangement joins TRBV7-2 to TRBJ2-3, with D perhaps TRBD1 or TRBD2 (5 bases each). Per the germline V gene, CDR1 is SGHTA and CDR2 is FQGNSA. Trimming took off 5 bases at V and 9 bases at J, with 12 bases between the two ends. The CDR3 sequence is 12 residues long. The CDR3 is CASSLTGQTQYF. For the CDR3, the DNA is TGTGCCAGCAGCCTAACGGGGCAGACGCAGTATTTT.

There are a few counts of this clonotype. V usage is TRBV7-2 and J usage is TRBJ2-5; the D gene is possibly TRBD2 (5 bases). V lost 5 bases to trimming and J lost 1 base, with 11 bases between them. The CDR3 sequence is 14 residues long. Germline values: CDR1 SGHTA, CDR2 FQGNSA. The CDR3 loop reads CASSRSGTQETQYF. CDR3 sequence (DNA): TGTGCCAGCAGCCGAAGCGGTACCCAAGAGACCCAGTACTTC.

The gene calls are TRBV3-1 and TRBJ2-7; D is possibly TRBD1 or TRBD2 (5 bases each). Germline V lookup: CDR1 LGHDT, CDR2 YNNKEL (reference sequence). The CDR3 sequence is 13 residues long. The V and J ends lost 4 bases and 0 bases respectively, with 7 bases between them. This CDR3 is CASSRGTSYEQYF. The CDR3 bases are TGTGCCAGCAGCCGGGGGACCTCCTACGAGCAGTACTTC.

The chain carries TRBV18 and TRBJ2-3; D uncertain. The CDR3 is made up of 17 amino acids. Germline V gives CDR1 KGHSH, CDR2 LQKENI. Between the trimmed V and J ends, which lost 2 bases and 0 bases, there was a span of 15 bases. The DNA of the CDR3 is TGTGCCAGCTCACCAATCCGGGTCCAAACTAGCACAGATACGCAGTATTTT. This encodes CASSPIRVQTSTDTQYF.

The rearrangement links TRBV18 to TRBJ2-5; possibly TRBD1 for D (5 bases). V was trimmed by 0 bases and J by 4 bases, leaving 9 bases between them. The CDR3 consists of 14 residues. Germline V gives CDR1 KGHSH, CDR2 LQKENI. The CDR3 DNA reads as TGTGCCAGCTCACCACCTTTAAGGGGAGAGACCCAGTACTTC. Amino acids: CASSPPLRGETQYF. Using reference TRBV18 and TRBJ2-5 for the parts outside the CDR3, the full variable domain is NAGVMQNPRHLVRRRGQEARLRCSPMKGHSHVYWYRQLPEEGLKFMVYLQKENIIDESGMPKERFSAEFPKEGPSILRIQQVVRGDSAAYFCASSPPLRGETQYFGPGTRLLVL.

This clonotype was detected only a few times. The chain is built from TRBV4-3 and TRBJ2-3, with D unresolved. The CDR3 sequence is 12 residues long. Germline V gives CDR1 LGHNA, CDR2 YSLEER. V was trimmed by 4 bases and J by 7 bases, leaving 9 bases between them. CDR3 in DNA: TGCGCCAGCAGCCCTGGAGCGCATACGCAGTATTTT. It yields the protein CASSPGAHTQYF.

The V gene is TRBV5-1, the J gene TRBJ2-3; D is possibly TRBD1 or TRBD2 (5 bases each). V lost 1 base and J 4 bases, leaving 13 bases between the germline ends. The CDR3 loop spans 15 amino acids. From germline, CDR1 is SGHRS and CDR2 YFSETQ. CDR3 nucleotides: TGCGCCAGCAGCTTGCAGCAGTTGGGGGCAGATACGCAGTATTTT. Translated, it gives CASSLQQLGADTQYF.

This clonotype was observed a handful of times. This chain connects TRBV7-2 to TRBJ1-5, with D tentatively TRBD1 (5 bases). Germline loops: CDR1 SGHTA, CDR2 FQGNSA. V was clipped by 3 bases and J by 7 bases, with 19 bases between them. The CDR3 is 16 amino acids. DNA for the CDR3: TGTGCCAGCAGCTTGCGTTGGGACCGGCCGCAGCAGCCCCAGCATTTT. Translated, it gives CASSLRWDRPQQPQHF.

This clonotype turned up a few times. The CDR3 DNA follows: TGCAGTGCTAAAGGACTAGCGGGTCTCCGGGAGACCCAGTACTTC. It is translated as CSAKGLAGLRETQYF. The rearrangement uses TRBV20-1 and TRBJ2-5; 11 positions match TRBD2. Trimming cost V 4 bases and J 5 bases; bases outside gene matches: 9. This CDR3 has 15 residues. Germline lookup yields CDR1 DFQATT and CDR2 SNEGSKA (reference sequence).

The chain recombines TRBV20-1 with TRBJ1-6; 7 bases map to TRBD1. The CDR3 is 15 amino acids. CDR1 is DFQATT and CDR2 is SNEGSKA in the germline V gene (reference sequence). The V and J ends lost 5 bases and 7 bases, in that order; junction bases with no gene match: 11. The CDR3 here is CSAGRDSSRNSPLHF. DNA for the CDR3: TGCAGTGCTGGTCGGGACAGTTCGCGGAATTCACCCCTCCACTTT.

This chain connects TRBV5-4 to TRBJ2-6; no reliable D call. Germline V gene data show CDR1 as SGHNT and CDR2 as YYREEE (reference sequence). The CDR3 contains 16 residues. The germline V and J ends were trimmed by 0 bases and 0 bases, with 7 bases remaining between them. The CDR3 sequence: CASSLGHDSGANVLTF. The CDR3 coding sequence is TGTGCCAGCAGCTTGGGTCACGACTCTGGGGCCAACGTCCTGACTTTC.

This chain joins TRBV5-1 and TRBJ2-7, with 11 bases that match TRBD1. The V segment lost 4 bases and the J segment 6 bases; nucleotides outside the gene matches: 6. CDR1 is SGHRS and CDR2 is YFSETQ in the germline V gene. CDR3 length: 14 residues. Here the CDR3 DNA reads TGCGCCAGCAGCCGAGGACAGGGGGCCCTCGAGCAGTACTTC. The encoded protein is CASSRGQGALEQYF.

The chain is built from TRBV20-1 and TRBJ1-5; possibly TRBD1 for D (5 bases). V lost 3 bases, J lost 10 bases, and 16 bases lay in between. Germline CDR1 and CDR2: DFQATT and SNEGSKA (reference sequence). The CDR3 totals 13 residues. The CDR3 loop is CSASSRAGPPQHF. Here the CDR3 DNA reads TGCAGTGCTAGTTCTCGCGCGGGACCTCCCCAGCATTTT.

V gene TRBV9 combines with J gene TRBJ2-1; 7 nucleotides agree with TRBD2. Germline V gene sequence: CDR1 SGDLS, CDR2 YYNGEE. The CDR3 length is 14 residues. Trimming cost V 0 bases and J 10 bases; bases outside gene matches: 7. CDR3 protein: CASSVEEAGGEQFF. For the CDR3, the DNA is TGTGCCAGCAGCGTAGAGGAGGCCGGGGGGGAGCAGTTCTTC. The entire variable domain, with the rest obtained from reference TRBV9 and TRBJ2-1, is as follows: DSGVTQTPKHLITATGQRVTLRCSPRSGDLSVYWYQQSLDQGLQFLIQYYNGEERAKGNILERFSAQQFPDLHSELNLSSLELGDSALYFCASSVEEAGGEQFFGPGTRLTVL.

This clonotype showed up just a few times. This chain joins TRBV5-1 and TRBJ2-1; no clear D gene. The CDR3 runs 18 residues. V was shortened by 5 bases and J by 1 base, with 22 bases between the two germline ends. Germline-derived CDR1 and CDR2 are SGHRS and YFSETQ. CDR3 amino acids: CASSIYRGPRLSYNEQFF. CDR3 in DNA: TGCGCCAGCAGTATTTACAGAGGTCCGCGCCTTTCCTACAATGAGCAGTTCTTC.

The chain joins TRBV14 to TRBJ2-1; D is tentatively TRBD1 or TRBD2 (5 bases each). This CDR3 contains 18 residues. Trimming left V 0 bases short and J 6 bases short, with 21 bases between. Germline loops: CDR1 SGHDN, CDR2 FVKESK. The CDR3: CASSQEGYRDEGRNEQFF. The CDR3 bases are TGTGCCAGCAGCCAAGAGGGCTACCGGGACGAGGGGCGCAATGAGCAGTTCTTC.

This clonotype was picked up a small number of times. The chain joins TRBV28 to TRBJ2-1; 8 bases map to TRBD2. The CDR3 is 15 amino acids. The V gene's germline CDR1 is MDHEN and CDR2 SYDVKM. V lost 3 bases and J lost 7; bases outside the gene matches: 8. The CDR3 here is CASSFGTRGENEQFF. The CDR3 nucleotides are TGTGCCAGCAGTTTCGGGACTAGGGGGGAGAATGAGCAGTTCTTC. The entire variable domain, with the rest obtained from reference TRBV28 and TRBJ2-1, is as follows: DVKVTQSSRYLVKRTGEKVFLECVQDMDHENMFWYRQDPGLGLRLIYFSYDVKMKEKGDIPEGYSVSREKKERFSLILESASTNQTSMYLCASSFGTRGENEQFFGPGTRLTVL.

The V gene is TRBV20-1, the J gene TRBJ2-1; D is unresolved. The germline V gene has CDR1 DFQATT and CDR2 SNEGSKA (reference sequence). This CDR3 region has 14 residues. V gave up 7 bases and J gave up 9 bases, with 22 bases separating them. CDR3 coding DNA: TGCAGTGTTAAAAACCTTTGGACGCGCGGTGAGCAGTTCTTC. The encoded protein is CSVKNLWTRGEQFF.

In its sample, this clonotype was seen a few times. The V call is TRBV20-1, the J call TRBJ2-3; D is possibly TRBD2 (5 bases). The V end lost 7 bases, the J end lost 4 bases, and 18 bases lay between the germline ends. CDR1 is DFQATT and CDR2 is SNEGSKA in the germline V gene (reference sequence). The CDR3 consists of 14 residues. DNA for the CDR3: TGCAGTGTCACCGGTGGACTCGCCCCAGATACGCAGTATTTT. Protein product: CSVTGGLAPDTQYF.

In its sample, this clonotype was seen a few times. CDR3 sequence reads: CSARDLGAEPQETQYF. As DNA, the CDR3 is TGCAGTGCTAGAGATTTGGGAGCGGAACCGCAAGAGACCCAGTACTTC. The V and J genes are TRBV20-1 and TRBJ2-5; perhaps TRBD2 as D (5 bases). The germline V and J ends were trimmed by 0 bases and 2 bases, with 16 bases remaining between them. Germline assignment: CDR1 DFQATT and CDR2 SNEGSKA (reference sequence). The CDR3 sequence is 16 residues long.

V gene TRBV15 combines with J gene TRBJ2-3; TRBD2 matches 15 bases. The CDR3 is 17 amino acids. The trim removed 1 base at V and 7 bases at J, leaving 6 bases unmatched. Germline loops: CDR1 LNHNV, CDR2 YYDKDF (reference sequence). The CDR3 here is CATSRAGTSGRKHTQYF. CDR3 DNA sequence: TGTGCCACCAGCAGAGCGGGGACTAGCGGGAGGAAACATACGCAGTATTTT.

This chain connects TRBV19 to TRBJ2-2, with 8 bases lining up with TRBD2. Germline V lookup: CDR1 LNHDA, CDR2 SQIVND (reference sequence). Unmatched junction bases numbered 7, after V lost 6 bases and J lost 4 bases. CDR3 length: 15 residues. The CDR3, as DNA: TGTGCCAGTAGCCTCATAGCGGGATCCACCGGGGAGCTGTTTTTT. Residues: CASSLIAGSTGELFF.

This clonotype was seen more than once but under ten times. The chain combines TRBV12-3 or TRBV12-4 with TRBJ1-3, with no clear D. Trimming stripped 7 bases from V and 1 base from J, with 5 bases between. The CDR3 runs to 12 residues. The CDR3 DNA reads TGTGCCAGCACCCAATCTGGAAACACCATATATTTT. It is translated as CASTQSGNTIYF.

V is TRBV7-2 and J is TRBJ1-4; D not resolved. V was shortened by 3 bases and J by 8 bases, with 16 bases between the two germline ends. CDR3 length equals 15 residues. The germline V gene encodes CDR1 SGHTA and CDR2 FQGNSA. CDR3 residues: CASSFTGIGPEKLFF. The CDR3 DNA follows: TGTGCCAGCAGCTTTACCGGGATTGGGCCGGAAAAACTGTTTTTT.

V gene TRBV7-2 combines with J gene TRBJ2-5; a weak D match, TRBD1 (5 bases). The CDR3 totals 13 residues. The V end was cut by 5 bases, the J end by 7 bases, with 14 bases between. Germline V gene sequence: CDR1 SGHTA, CDR2 FQGNSA. Here the CDR3 reads CASSNGQFRTQYF. The CDR3 DNA reads as TGTGCCAGCAGCAATGGACAATTCCGGACCCAGTACTTC.